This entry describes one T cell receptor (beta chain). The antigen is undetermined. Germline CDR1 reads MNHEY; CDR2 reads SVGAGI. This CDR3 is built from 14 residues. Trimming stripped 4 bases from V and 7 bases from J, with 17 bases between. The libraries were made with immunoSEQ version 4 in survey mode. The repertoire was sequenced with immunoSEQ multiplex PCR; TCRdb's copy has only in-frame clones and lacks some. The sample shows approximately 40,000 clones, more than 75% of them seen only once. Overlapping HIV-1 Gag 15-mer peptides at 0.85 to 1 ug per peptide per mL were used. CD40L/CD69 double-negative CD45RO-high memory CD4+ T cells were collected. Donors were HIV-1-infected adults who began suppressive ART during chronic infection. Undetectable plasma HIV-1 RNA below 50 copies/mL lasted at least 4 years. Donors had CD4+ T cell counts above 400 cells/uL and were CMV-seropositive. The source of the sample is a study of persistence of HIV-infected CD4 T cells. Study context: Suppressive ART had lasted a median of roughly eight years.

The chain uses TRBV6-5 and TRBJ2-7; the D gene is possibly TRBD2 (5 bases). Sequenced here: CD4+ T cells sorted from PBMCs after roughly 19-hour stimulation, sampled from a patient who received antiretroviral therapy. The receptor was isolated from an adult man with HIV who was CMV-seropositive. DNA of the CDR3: TGTGCCAGCAGTTCGCATTACGCTTCGGGGGAGCAGTACTTC. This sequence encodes CASSSHYASGEQYF.